The T cell receptor (beta chain) described here comes from a study of T cells after yellow fever vaccination. Findings and limits, study-wide: Post-booster reappearance was seen for most primary-vaccination clones (roughly 96% CD4, 88% CD8). Peaking faster, on day 5 versus 15, the secondary response was nonetheless weaker.

V lost 5 bases, J lost 5 bases, and 7 bases lay in between. The CDR3 length is 12 residues. Germline CDR1 SEHNR, CDR2 FQNEAQ (reference sequence). This clonotype has a handful of counts. Antigen: not known. Template-switching 5'RACE yielded the TCR cDNA; a universal primer site and UMIs were added in the process. TCRdb re-called the 5' RACE reads with MiXCR, one entry per CDR3 protein. The sample has 250,000 to 300,000 distinct CDR3 sequences, roughly 5.6% seen once. The chain uses TRBV7-9 and TRBJ1-5; no firm D call. This receptor was identified in a man aged 18 to 30 who received the YFV17D yellow fever vaccine. The sample was CD4+ T cells sorted from PBMCs, taken on the day of the yellow fever booster vaccination. In DNA form, the CDR3 reads TGTGCCAGCAGCCCCGAACATCAGCCCCAGCATTTT. Translating gives CASSPEHQPQHF. Together with reference TRBV7-9 and TRBJ1-5, the CDR3 gives the full variable domain: DTGVSQNPRHKITKRGQNVTFRCDPISEHNRLYWYRQTLGQGPEFLTYFQNEAQLEKSRLLSDRFSAERPKGSFSTLEIQRTEQGDSAMYLCASSPEHQPQHFGDGTRLSIL.